This T cell receptor beta chain was profiled in a study of T cell repertoires in cytomegalovirus infection. Study summary: Through public TCR beta signatures, both CMV infection and matching HLA type were indicated. Findings and limits, study-wide: There were carriers of CMV plus the relevant HLA, and cumulative public TCR beta family frequency identified them.

This clonotype was observed at least ten times. What it binds is not known. TCRdb reprocessed the reads via MiXCR and lists one record per CDR3 protein. The sample has about 900,000 distinct CDR3 sequences; approximately 30% are singletons. The germline V gene has CDR1 MGHRA and CDR2 YSYEKL. CDR3 length: 14 residues. Trimming took off 0 bases at V and 3 bases at J, with 7 bases between the two ends. This receptor was obtained from a human donor in good health (CMV status not recorded). Some clones in this sample may be carry-over from other donors' samples. The sequencing used cultured CD8+ T cells from PBMCs, collected from culture after CMV antigen stimulation. This chain uses TRBV4-1 with TRBJ2-3; no reliable D call. The CDR3 sequence is CASSQDQETDTQYF. In nucleotides, the CDR3 is TGCGCCAGCAGCCAAGACCAGGAGACAGATACGCAGTATTTT.